This T cell receptor (beta chain) was profiled in a study of T cell changes during pregnancy in multiple sclerosis. Generated by immunoSEQ multiplex PCR, the TCRdb table keeps only in-frame clones and is missing some. Of around 64,000 clones detected, 93% appear once; the ten largest clones hold about 2.5%. Germline-derived CDR1 and CDR2 are SGHDN and FVKESK. The V and J ends lost 6 bases and 5 bases, in that order; junction bases with no gene match: 11. The CDR3 is 15 amino acids. The sequencing here drew on CD8+ T cells from peripheral blood mononuclear cells, taken in the third trimester of pregnancy. This clonotype originated in a female donor with multiple sclerosis, enrolled in a pregnancy study. The chain carries TRBV14 and TRBJ2-7; the match to TRBD1 covers 9 bases. CDR3 in DNA: TGTGCCAGCAGGCGTTCCGGGACAGGGTCCAACGAGCAGTACTTC. This codes for CASRRSGTGSNEQYF.